This paragraph covers one T cell receptor (beta chain) sequence. The junction had 7 bases not matched to a gene; V was cut back by 6 bases and J by 0 bases. CDR1 and CDR2 from the germline V gene are SGHTA and FQGNSA. The CDR3 is made up of 15 amino acids. The record originates from a study of blood T cell repertoires in COVID-19. Study details: PBMCs, B-cell-depleted T cells, or T cells were the source of the cDNA or gDNA that made up the material.

Produced via immunoSEQ multiplex PCR; TCRdb's table is partial and in-frame only. The sample has about 150,000 clones; around 84% are singletons. The chain recombines TRBV7-2 with TRBJ1-1; TRBD1 agrees at 7 bases. Material: peripheral blood. The source of this sequence is a man in his sixties with active or convalescent COVID-19. The DNA of the CDR3 is TGTGCCAGCAGATCCCGACAGGGTGTGAACACTGAAGCTTTCTTT. This translates into CASRSRQGVNTEAFF.